A single sample is the source of the 16 T cell receptor beta chains below, sequenced in a study of identical twins. TCRdb independently ran MiXCR on the 5' RACE reads; one entry per CDR3 protein. Of just over 500,000 distinct CDR3 sequences in the sample, roughly a fifth were seen once. This same sample was also part of a study on T cells expressing NK-cell markers.

The sequenced sample consisted of CD4+ T cells sorted from blood. All receptors come from a woman aged 18-29 years in good health.

This clonotype was counted a few times. The chain employs TRBV7-9 and TRBJ2-5; 7 bases agree with TRBD2. V dropped 5 bases and J dropped 5; count of bases not matched to a gene: 8. Germline values: CDR1 SEHNR, CDR2 FQNEAQ (reference sequence). The CDR3 is 14 amino acids. Here the CDR3 DNA reads TGTGCCAGCAGCCCCCCCAGCGGGATTGAGACCCAGTACTTC. This codes for CASSPPSGIETQYF.

The chain uses TRBV11-2 and TRBJ2-1; 10 nucleotides line up with TRBD2. CDR1 SGHAT and CDR2 FQNNGV come from the germline V gene. Unmatched junction bases numbered 6, after V lost 4 bases and J lost 6 bases. This CDR3 spans 15 amino acids. The CDR3 DNA reads as TGTGCCAGCAGCTCCGGACTAGCGGATTTCAATGAGCAGTTCTTC. It specifies CASSSGLADFNEQFF.

A few counts support this clonotype. The chain is built from TRBV9 and TRBJ2-1; D may be TRBD1 (5 bases). This CDR3 is 15 amino acids long. Germline values: CDR1 SGDLS, CDR2 YYNGEE. Trimming took off 1 base at V and 3 bases at J, with 11 bases between the two ends. The DNA for the CDR3 is TGTGCCAGCAGCGTACAGGGTTTTGGCTACAATGAGCAGTTCTTC. Encoded protein: CASSVQGFGYNEQFF.

This clonotype has at least ten counts. The chain is built from TRBV29-1 and TRBJ2-7; D gene uncertain. Per germline, CDR1 SQVTM and CDR2 ANQGSEA. V gave up 7 bases and J gave up 1 base, with 11 bases separating them. CDR3 size: 12 residues. In DNA, the CDR3 is TGCAGCGCCAAAGGGCATTCCTACGAGCAGTACTTC. It translates to CSAKGHSYEQYF.

This sequence joins TRBV6-1 and TRBJ2-7; the D gene is possibly TRBD1 (5 bases). Per the germline V gene, CDR1 is MNHNS and CDR2 is SASEGT. The CDR3 has 14 residues. V shed 6 bases and J shed 2 bases, with 14 bases lying between them. CDR3 protein: CASRSTARPYEQYF. CDR3 DNA: TGTGCCAGCAGATCGACAGCCAGGCCCTACGAGCAGTACTTC.

The count of this clonotype is one. A read error may explain this, as a much larger clone is one base away. The DNA is left out, because the CDR3 cannot be placed on it with certainty; the CDR3 is given as TCRdb lists it. The chain uses TRBV2 and TRBJ2-2; no DNA check was done on the table's D call, TRBD1. Germline values: CDR1 SNHLY, CDR2 FYNNEI. The CDR3 spans 13 residues, counting both ends. The CDR3 reads CASVGQGTGELSF.

V and J are TRBV20-1 and TRBJ1-1; D is possibly TRBD1 (6 bases). CDR3 length equals 17 residues. Between the trimmed V and J ends, which lost 5 bases and 0 bases, there was a span of 22 bases. Germline V gene lookup returns CDR1 DFQATT and CDR2 SNEGSKA (reference sequence). CDR3 in amino acids: CSAPHGRGAPMNTEAFF. Here the CDR3 DNA reads TGCAGTGCTCCCCATGGGAGGGGGGCCCCCATGAACACTGAAGCTTTCTTT.

This clonotype was detected ten times or more. The gene calls are TRBV11-2 and TRBJ2-1, with D perhaps matching TRBD1 (6 bases). From germline, CDR1 is SGHAT and CDR2 FQNNGV. The V gene lost 1 base and the J gene lost 15 bases, with 16 bases spanning the gap. The CDR3 length is 13 residues. CDR3 protein: CASSLAHNRVVFF. The CDR3 nucleotides are TGTGCCAGCAGCTTAGCCCATAACAGGGTGGTGTTCTTC.

V is TRBV5-5 and J is TRBJ2-1; D may match TRBD1 or TRBD2 (6 bases each). Trimming pared 0 bases from V and 2 bases from J, leaving 9 bases between. This CDR3 is built from 15 residues. The germline V gene has CDR1 SGHKS and CDR2 YYEKEE (reference sequence). The CDR3 reads CASSLAGAAYNEQFF. Written as DNA, the CDR3 is TGTGCCAGCAGCTTGGCGGGGGCTGCCTACAATGAGCAGTTCTTC.

J is TRBJ2-5 and V is TRBV11-3; no clear D. This CDR3 region has 11 residues. The V gene's germline CDR1 is SGHNT and CDR2 YENEEA. V lost 4 bases and J lost 6, with 6 bases in between. DNA for the CDR3: TGTGCCAGCAGCTCCGGAAAGACCCAGTACTTC. This codes for CASSSGKTQYF.

V and J are TRBV30 and TRBJ1-6, with 11 bases fitting TRBD1. V lost 1 base, J lost 10 bases, and 9 bases stayed unmatched. Looked up from germline, CDR1 is GTSNPN and CDR2 is SVGIG (reference sequence). The CDR3 runs to 16 residues. CDR3 sequence (DNA): TGTGCCTGGAGTGGTTGGGGGACAGGGGGTCGCTCACCCCTCCACTTT. Protein sequence: CAWSGWGTGGRSPLHF.

The chain links TRBV20-1 to TRBJ1-1; D not resolved. The CDR3 sequence is 11 residues long. V lost 3 bases and J lost 11, with 13 bases in between. In germline, CDR1 is DFQATT, CDR2 SNEGSKA (reference sequence). CDR3 amino acids: CSASFRGTAFF. CDR3 coding DNA: TGCAGTGCTAGCTTTCGGGGTACGGCTTTCTTT.

This chain links TRBV7-2 with TRBJ2-2, with 13 bases lining up with TRBD2. Germline V gene sequence: CDR1 SGHTA, CDR2 FQGNSA. CDR3 length: 16 amino acids. Trimming removed 2 bases from V and 6 bases from J; junction bases left unmatched: 3. DNA for the CDR3: TGTGCCAGCAGCTTAAGGACTAGCGGGAGTTCCGGGGAGCTGTTTTTT. It yields the protein CASSLRTSGSSGELFF.

V usage is TRBV9 and J usage is TRBJ2-3, with 7 nucleotides matching TRBD2. The CDR3 loop spans 15 amino acids. Looked up from germline, CDR1 is SGDLS and CDR2 is YYNGEE. The V gene end was trimmed by 0 bases and the J gene end by 5 bases; junction bases not matched to a gene: 6. CDR3 in amino acids: CASSVGPRGGDTQYF. The CDR3 DNA is TGTGCCAGCAGCGTAGGCCCCCGCGGGGGAGATACGCAGTATTTT. The entire variable domain, with the rest obtained from reference TRBV9 and TRBJ2-3, is as follows: DSGVTQTPKHLITATGQRVTLRCSPRSGDLSVYWYQQSLDQGLQFLIQYYNGEERAKGNILERFSAQQFPDLHSELNLSSLELGDSALYFCASSVGPRGGDTQYFGPGTRLTVL.

The chain couples TRBV15 to TRBJ1-1, with D possibly TRBD1 on 6 matching bases. From germline, CDR1 is LNHNV and CDR2 YYDKDF (reference sequence). The CDR3 totals 15 residues. Trimming stripped 5 bases from V and 0 bases from J, with 13 bases between. The CDR3 loop is CATSRQDIMNTEAFF. The CDR3 coding sequence is TGTGCCACCAGCCGACAGGACATAATGAACACTGAAGCTTTCTTT.

The chain carries TRBV4-1 and TRBJ2-3; TRBD1 matches 11 bases. CDR1 MGHRA and CDR2 YSYEKL come from the germline V gene. The CDR3 has 16 amino acids. V was pared by 4 bases and J by 4 bases, with 7 bases of the junction left unmatched. CDR3 nucleotides: TGCGCCAGCAGCCTTACCGGGACAGGGGGGCCAGATACGCAGTATTTT. Its translation is CASSLTGTGGPDTQYF.